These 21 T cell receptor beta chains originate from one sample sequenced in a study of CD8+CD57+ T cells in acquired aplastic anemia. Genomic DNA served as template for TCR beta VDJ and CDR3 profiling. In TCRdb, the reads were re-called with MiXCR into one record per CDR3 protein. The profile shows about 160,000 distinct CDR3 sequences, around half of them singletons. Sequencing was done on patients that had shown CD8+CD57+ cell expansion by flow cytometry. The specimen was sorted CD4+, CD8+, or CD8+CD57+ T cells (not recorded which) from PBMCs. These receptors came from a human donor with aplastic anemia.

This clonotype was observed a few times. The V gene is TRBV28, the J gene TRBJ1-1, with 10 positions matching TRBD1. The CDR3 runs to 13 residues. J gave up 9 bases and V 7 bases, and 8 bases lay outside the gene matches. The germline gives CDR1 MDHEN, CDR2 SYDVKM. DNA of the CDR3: TGTGCCAGCACCTTTCGGGACAGGGGTAAAGCTTTCTTT. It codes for CASTFRDRGKAFF.

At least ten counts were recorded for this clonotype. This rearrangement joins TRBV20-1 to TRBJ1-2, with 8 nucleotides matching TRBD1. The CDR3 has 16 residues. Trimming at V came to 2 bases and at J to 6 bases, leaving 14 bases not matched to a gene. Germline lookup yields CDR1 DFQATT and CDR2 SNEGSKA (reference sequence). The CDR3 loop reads CSARPGQGGSGNGYTF. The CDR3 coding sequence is TGCAGTGCTAGACCAGGACAGGGCGGATCCGGTAATGGCTACACCTTC.

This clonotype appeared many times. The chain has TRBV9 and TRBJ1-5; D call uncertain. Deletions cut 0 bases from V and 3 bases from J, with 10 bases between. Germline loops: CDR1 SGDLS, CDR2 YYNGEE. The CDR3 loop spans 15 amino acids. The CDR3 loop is CASSVGGLDNQPQHF. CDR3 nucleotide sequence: TGTGCCAGCAGCGTAGGCGGCCTGGACAATCAGCCCCAGCATTTT. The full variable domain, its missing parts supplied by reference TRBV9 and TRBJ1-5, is DSGVTQTPKHLITATGQRVTLRCSPRSGDLSVYWYQQSLDQGLQFLIQYYNGEERAKGNILERFSAQQFPDLHSELNLSSLELGDSALYFCASSVGGLDNQPQHFGDGTRLSIL.

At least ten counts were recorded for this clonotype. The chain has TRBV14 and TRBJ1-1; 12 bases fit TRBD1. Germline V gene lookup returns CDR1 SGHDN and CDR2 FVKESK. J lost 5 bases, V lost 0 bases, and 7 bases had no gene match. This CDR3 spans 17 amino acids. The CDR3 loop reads CASSQDGTGGRRTEAFF. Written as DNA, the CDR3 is TGTGCCAGCAGCCAAGACGGGACAGGGGGCCGGCGGACTGAAGCTTTCTTT.

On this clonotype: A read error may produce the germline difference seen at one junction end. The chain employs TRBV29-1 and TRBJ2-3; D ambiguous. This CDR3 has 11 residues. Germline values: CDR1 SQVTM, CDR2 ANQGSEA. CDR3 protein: CSVGGMDTQYF. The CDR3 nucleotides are TGCAGCGTTGGTGGGATGGATACGCAGTATTTC.

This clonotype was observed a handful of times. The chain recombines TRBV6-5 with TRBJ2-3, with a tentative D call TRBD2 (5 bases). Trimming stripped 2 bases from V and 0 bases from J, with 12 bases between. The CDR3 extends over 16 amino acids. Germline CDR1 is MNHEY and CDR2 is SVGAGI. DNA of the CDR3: TGTGCCAGCAGTTACCGGGGAGTTCCAAGCACAGATACGCAGTATTTT. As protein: CASSYRGVPSTDTQYF.

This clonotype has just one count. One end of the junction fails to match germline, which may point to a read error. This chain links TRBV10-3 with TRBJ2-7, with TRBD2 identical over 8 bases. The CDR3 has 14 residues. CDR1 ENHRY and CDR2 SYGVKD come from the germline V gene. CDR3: CASSYFGTSYEQYF. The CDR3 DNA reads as TGTGCCAGCAGTTACTTTGGGACTAGCTACGAGCAGTACTTC.

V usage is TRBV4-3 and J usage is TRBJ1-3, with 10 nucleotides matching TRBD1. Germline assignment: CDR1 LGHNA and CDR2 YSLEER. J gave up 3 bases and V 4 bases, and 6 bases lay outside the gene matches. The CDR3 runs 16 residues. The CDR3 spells CASSLSDRGFGNTIYF. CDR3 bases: TGCGCCAGCAGCCTCTCGGACAGGGGGTTTGGAAACACCATATATTTT.

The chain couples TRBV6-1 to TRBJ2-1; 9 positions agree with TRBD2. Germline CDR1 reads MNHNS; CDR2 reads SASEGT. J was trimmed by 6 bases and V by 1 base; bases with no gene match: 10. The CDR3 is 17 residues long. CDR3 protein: CASSEDGSGSLFNEQFF. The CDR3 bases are TGTGCCAGCAGTGAAGATGGTAGCGGGAGTCTGTTCAATGAGCAGTTCTTC.

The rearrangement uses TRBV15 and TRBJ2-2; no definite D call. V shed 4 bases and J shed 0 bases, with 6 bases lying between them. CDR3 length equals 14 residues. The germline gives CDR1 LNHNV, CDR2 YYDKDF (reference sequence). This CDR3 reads CATSKQSNTGELFF. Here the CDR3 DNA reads TGTGCCACCAGCAAACAGTCGAACACCGGGGAGCTGTTTTTT.

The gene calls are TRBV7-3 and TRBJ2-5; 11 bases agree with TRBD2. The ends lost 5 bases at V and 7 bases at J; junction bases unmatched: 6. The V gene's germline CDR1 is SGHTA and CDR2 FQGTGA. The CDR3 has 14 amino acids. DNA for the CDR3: TGTGCCAGCAGCACTAGACTAGCGGGACTGACCCAGTACTTC. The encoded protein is CASSTRLAGLTQYF.

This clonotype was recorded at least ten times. CDR3: CASSFQIGDRNEKLFF. CDR3 nucleotide sequence: TGTGCCAGCAGCTTCCAAATCGGGGACAGGAATGAAAAACTGTTTTTT. The rearrangement links TRBV11-2 to TRBJ1-4; TRBD1 agrees at 8 bases. The CDR3 spans 16 residues. Germline V CDR1 and CDR2: SGHAT, FQNNGV. V dropped 3 bases and J dropped 5; count of bases not matched to a gene: 8.

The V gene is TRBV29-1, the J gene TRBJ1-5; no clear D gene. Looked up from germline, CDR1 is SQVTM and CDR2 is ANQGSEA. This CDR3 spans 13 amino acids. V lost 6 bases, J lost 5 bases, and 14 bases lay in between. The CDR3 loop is CSVGVGLDQPQHF. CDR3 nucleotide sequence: TGCAGCGTCGGTGTGGGGTTAGATCAGCCCCAGCATTTT.

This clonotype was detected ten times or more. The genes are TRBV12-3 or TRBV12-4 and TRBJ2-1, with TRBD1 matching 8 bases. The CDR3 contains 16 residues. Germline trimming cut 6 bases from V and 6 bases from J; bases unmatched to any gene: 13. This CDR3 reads CASRSHPTGALNEQFF. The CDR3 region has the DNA TGTGCCAGCAGGTCGCATCCGACAGGGGCCCTCAATGAGCAGTTCTTC.

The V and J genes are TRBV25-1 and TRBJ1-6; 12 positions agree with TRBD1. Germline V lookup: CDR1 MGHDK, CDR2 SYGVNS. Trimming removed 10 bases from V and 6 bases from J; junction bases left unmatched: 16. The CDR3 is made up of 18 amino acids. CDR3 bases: TGTGCCACCTCAAACGTGGGACAGGGGGCCTGGGGTAATTCACCCCTCCACTTT. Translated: CATSNVGQGAWGNSPLHF. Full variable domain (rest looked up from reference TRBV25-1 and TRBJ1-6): EADIYQTPRYLVIGTGKKITLECSQTMGHDKMYWYQQDPGMELHLIHYSYGVNSTEKGDLSSESTVSRIRTEHFPLTLESARPSHTSQYLCATSNVGQGAWGNSPLHFGNGTRLTVT.

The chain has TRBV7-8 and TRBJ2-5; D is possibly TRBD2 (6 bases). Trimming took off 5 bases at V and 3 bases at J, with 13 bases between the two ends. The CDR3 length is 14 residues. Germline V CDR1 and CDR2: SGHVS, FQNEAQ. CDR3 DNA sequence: TGTGCCAGCAGCCAAGATTGGGGGGAAGAGACCCAGTACTTC. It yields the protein CASSQDWGEETQYF.

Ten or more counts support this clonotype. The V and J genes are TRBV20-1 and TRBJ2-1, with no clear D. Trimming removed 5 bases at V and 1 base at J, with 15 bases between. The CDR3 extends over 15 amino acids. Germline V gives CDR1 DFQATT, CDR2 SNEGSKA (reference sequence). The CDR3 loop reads CSAAFLGPSYNEQFF. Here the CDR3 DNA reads TGCAGTGCTGCTTTCCTAGGCCCGTCCTACAATGAGCAGTTCTTC.

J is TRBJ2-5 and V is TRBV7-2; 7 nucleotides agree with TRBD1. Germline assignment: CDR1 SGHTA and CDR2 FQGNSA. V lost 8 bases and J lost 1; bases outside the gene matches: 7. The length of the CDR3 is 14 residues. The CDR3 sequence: CASLRQGVQETQYF. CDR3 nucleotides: TGTGCCAGCCTTAGACAGGGAGTCCAAGAGACCCAGTACTTC.

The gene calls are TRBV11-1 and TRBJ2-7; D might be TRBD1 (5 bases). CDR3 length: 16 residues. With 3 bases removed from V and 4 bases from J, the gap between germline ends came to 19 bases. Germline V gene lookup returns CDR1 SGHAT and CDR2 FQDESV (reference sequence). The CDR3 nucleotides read TGTGCCAGCAGCTTCTGGGCTGTGGGCAGGGCGTACGAGCAGTACTTC. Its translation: CASSFWAVGRAYEQYF.

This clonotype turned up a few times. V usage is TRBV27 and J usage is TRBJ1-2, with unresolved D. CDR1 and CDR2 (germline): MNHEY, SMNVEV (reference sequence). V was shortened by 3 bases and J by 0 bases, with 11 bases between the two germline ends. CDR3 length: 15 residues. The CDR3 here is CASSFLGPPNYGYTF. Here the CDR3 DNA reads TGTGCCAGCAGTTTTCTAGGCCCACCTAACTATGGCTACACCTTC.

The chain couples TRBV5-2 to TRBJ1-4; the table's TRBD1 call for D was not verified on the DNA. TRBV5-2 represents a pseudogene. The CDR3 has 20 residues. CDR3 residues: CASKSWVDRGTYATNEKLFF. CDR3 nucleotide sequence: TGTGCCAGCAAGTCCTGGGTAGACAGGGGGACCTATGCAACTAATGAAAAACTGTTTTTT.